This T cell receptor (beta chain) was captured by sequencing in a study of blood T cells in healthy people across ages. The germline V gene encodes CDR1 KGHSH and CDR2 LQKENI. CDR3 size: 17 residues. Using a J-beta primer mix together with a sample-barcoded 5' primer, a second PCR was run for roughly 6 to 12 cycles. No fewer than 3 million CDR3-containing paired-end reads came from each sample. MiXCR was run by TCRdb on the 5' RACE reads, yielding one entry per CDR3 protein. Found here are over 1,500,000 distinct CDR3 sequences, about two fifths of them singletons; the top ten hold roughly 24%. Of note for this clonotype: One base away lies a much larger clone, so this may be a sequencing read error.

Sequenced: blood. The receptor comes from a human donor in good health. The rearrangement links TRBV18 to TRBJ2-4, with 7 positions matching TRBD1. The CDR3 here is CAGSPTIYDRVKNIQYF. The CDR3 nucleotides read TGTGCCGGCTCACCGACTATCTATGACAGGGTAAAAAACATTCAGTACTTC.